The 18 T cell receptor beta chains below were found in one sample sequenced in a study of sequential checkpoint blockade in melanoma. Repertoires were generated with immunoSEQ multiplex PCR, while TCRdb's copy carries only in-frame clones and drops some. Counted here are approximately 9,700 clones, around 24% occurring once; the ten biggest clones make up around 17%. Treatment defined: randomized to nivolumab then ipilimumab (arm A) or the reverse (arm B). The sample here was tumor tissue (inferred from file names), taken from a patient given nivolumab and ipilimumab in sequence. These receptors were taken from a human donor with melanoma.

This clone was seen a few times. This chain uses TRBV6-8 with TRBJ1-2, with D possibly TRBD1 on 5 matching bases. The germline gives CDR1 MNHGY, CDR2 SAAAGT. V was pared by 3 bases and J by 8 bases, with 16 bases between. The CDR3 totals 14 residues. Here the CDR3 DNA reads TGTGCCAGCAGTTATTCCGGGACCGGGCCCGGCTACACCTTC. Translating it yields CASSYSGTGPGYTF.

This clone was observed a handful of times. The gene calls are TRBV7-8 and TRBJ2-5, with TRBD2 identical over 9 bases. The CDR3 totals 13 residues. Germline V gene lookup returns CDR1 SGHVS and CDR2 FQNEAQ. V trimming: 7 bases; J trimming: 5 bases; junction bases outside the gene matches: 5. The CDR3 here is CASTPLAGETQYF. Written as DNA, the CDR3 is TGTGCCAGCACCCCACTAGCGGGTGAGACCCAGTACTTC. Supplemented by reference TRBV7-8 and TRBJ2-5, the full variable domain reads GAGVSQSPRYKVAKRGQDVALRCDPISGHVSLFWYQQALGQGPEFLTYFQNEAQLDKSGLPSDRFFAERPEGSVSTLKIQRTQQEDSAVYLCASTPLAGETQYFGPGTRLLVL.

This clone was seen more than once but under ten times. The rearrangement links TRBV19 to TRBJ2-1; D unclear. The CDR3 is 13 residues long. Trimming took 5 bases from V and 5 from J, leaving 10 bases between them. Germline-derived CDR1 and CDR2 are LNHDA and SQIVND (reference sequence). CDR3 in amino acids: CASSPFPNNEQFF. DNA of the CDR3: TGTGCCAGTAGTCCGTTCCCTAACAATGAGCAGTTCTTC.

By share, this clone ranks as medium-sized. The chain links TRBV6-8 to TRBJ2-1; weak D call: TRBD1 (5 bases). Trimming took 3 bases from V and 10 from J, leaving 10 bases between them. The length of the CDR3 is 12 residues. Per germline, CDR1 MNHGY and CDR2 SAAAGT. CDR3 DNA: TGTGCCAGCAGTTATGGGGCAGTCGAGCAGTTCTTC. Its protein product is CASSYGAVEQFF.

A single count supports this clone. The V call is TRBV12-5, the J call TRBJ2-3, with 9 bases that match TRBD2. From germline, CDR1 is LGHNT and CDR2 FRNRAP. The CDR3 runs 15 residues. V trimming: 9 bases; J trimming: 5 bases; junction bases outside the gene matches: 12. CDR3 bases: TGTGCTAGCGCGCGGACGGGACTAGCCGTAGATACGCAGTATTTT. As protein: CASARTGLAVDTQYF.

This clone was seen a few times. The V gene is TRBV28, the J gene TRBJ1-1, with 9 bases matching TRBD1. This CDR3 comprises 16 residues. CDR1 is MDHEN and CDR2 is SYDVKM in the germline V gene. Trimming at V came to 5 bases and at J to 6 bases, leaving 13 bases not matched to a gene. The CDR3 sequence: CASSALPGQGLAEAFF. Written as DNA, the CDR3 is TGTGCCAGCAGTGCCCTCCCGGGACAGGGACTCGCTGAAGCTTTCTTT.

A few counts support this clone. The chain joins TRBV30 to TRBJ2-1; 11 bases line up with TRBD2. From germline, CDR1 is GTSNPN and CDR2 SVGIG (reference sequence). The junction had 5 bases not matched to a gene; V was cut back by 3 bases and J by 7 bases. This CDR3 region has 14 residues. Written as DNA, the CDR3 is TGTGCCTGGAGAGGATTAGCGGGGGGGAATGAGCAGTTCTTC. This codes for CAWRGLAGGNEQFF.

The chain's CDR3 is CASSFWTSVKIAEAFF. The CDR3 DNA sequence: TGTGCCAGCAGTTTTTGGACCTCCGTGAAGATCGCTGAAGCTTTCTTT. This sequence joins TRBV6-8 and TRBJ1-1; the D is unclear. V was shortened by 4 bases and J by 6 bases, with 21 bases between the two germline ends. This CDR3 is 16 amino acids long. From germline, CDR1 is MNHGY and CDR2 SAAAGT.

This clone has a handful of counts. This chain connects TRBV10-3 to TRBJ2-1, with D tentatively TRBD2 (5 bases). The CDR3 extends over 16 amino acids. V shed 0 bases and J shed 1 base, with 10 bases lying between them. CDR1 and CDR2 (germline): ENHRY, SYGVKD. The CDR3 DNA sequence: TGTGCCATCAGTGAGTCTGTCTCGGGGTCCTACAATGAGCAGTTCTTC. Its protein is CAISESVSGSYNEQFF.

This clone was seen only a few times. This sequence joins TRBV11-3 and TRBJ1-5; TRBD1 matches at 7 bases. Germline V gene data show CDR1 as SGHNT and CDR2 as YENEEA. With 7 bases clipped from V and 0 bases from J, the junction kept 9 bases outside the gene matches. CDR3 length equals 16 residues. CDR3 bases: TGTGCCAGCACCGGGGGGACAGCAGATAGCAATCAGCCCCAGCATTTT. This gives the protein CASTGGTADSNQPQHF.

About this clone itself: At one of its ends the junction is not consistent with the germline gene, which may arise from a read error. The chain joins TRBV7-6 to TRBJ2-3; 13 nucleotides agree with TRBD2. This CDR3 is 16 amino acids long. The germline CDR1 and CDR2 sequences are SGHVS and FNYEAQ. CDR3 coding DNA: TGTGCTAGCAGCTCCGGGACTAGCGGGACCTCAGATACGCAGTATTTT. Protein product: CASSSGTSGTSDTQYF.

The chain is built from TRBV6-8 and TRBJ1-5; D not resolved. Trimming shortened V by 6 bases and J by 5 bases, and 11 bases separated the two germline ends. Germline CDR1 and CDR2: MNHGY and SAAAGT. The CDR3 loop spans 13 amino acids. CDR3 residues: CASSGDHYQPQHF. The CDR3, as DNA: TGTGCCAGCAGCGGAGATCACTATCAGCCCCAGCATTTT.

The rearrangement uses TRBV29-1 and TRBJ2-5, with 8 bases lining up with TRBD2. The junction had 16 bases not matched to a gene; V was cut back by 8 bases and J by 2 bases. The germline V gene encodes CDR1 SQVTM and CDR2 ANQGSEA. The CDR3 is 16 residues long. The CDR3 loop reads CSQTPPTSAIQETQYF. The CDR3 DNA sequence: TGCAGCCAAACCCCCCCGACTAGCGCGATACAAGAGACCCAGTACTTC.

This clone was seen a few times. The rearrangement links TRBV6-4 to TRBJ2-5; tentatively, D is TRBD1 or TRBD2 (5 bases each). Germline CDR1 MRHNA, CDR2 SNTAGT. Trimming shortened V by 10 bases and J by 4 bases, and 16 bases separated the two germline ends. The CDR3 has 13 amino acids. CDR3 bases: TGTGCCATCCGGTGGGGGAGCGGAGAGACCCAGTACTTC. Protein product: CAIRWGSGETQYF.

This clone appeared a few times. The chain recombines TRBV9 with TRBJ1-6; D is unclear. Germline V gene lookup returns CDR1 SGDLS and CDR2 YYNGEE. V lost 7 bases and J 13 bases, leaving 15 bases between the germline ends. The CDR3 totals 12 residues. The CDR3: CASSLGLLPLHF. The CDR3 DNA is TGTGCCAGCTCCCTAGGCCTTTTGCCCCTCCACTTT. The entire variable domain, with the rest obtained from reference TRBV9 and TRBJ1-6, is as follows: DSGVTQTPKHLITATGQRVTLRCSPRSGDLSVYWYQQSLDQGLQFLIQYYNGEERAKGNILERFSAQQFPDLHSELNLSSLELGDSALYFCASSLGLLPLHFGNGTRLTVT.

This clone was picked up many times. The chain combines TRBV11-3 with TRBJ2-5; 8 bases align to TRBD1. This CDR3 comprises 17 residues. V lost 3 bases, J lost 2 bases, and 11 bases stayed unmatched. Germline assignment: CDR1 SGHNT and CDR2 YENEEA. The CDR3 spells CASSLVSRGPVQETQYF. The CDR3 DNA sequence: TGTGCCAGCAGCTTGGTTTCCAGGGGGCCGGTACAAGAGACCCAGTACTTC.

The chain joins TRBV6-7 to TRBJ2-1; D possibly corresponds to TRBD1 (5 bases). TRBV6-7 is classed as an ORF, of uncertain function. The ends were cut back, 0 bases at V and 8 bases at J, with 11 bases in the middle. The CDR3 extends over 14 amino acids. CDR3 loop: CASSYSGLQHEQFF. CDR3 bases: TGTGCCAGCAGTTACTCGGGGCTCCAACATGAGCAGTTCTTC.

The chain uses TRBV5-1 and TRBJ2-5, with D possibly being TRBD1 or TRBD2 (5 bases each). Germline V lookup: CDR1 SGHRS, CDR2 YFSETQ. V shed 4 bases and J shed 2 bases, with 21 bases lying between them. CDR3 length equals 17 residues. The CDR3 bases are TGCGCCAGCAGCCGAGGGACCCCACAGTTCTCTCAAGAGACCCAGTACTTC. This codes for CASSRGTPQFSQETQYF.